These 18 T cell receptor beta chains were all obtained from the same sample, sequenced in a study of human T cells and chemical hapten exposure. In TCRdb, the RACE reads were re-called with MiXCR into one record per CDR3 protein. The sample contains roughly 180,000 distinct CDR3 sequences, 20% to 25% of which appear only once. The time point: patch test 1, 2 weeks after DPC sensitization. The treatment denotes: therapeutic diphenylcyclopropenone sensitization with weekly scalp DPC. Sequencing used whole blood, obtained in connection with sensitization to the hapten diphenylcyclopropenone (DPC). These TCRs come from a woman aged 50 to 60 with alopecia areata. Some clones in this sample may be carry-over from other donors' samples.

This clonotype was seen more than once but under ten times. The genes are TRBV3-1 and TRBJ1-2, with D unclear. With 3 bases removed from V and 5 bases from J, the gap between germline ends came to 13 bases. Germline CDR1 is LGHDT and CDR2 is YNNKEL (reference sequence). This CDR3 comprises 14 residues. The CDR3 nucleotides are TGTGCCAGCAGCCATGCGGACGGACGATATGGCTACACCTTC. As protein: CASSHADGRYGYTF.

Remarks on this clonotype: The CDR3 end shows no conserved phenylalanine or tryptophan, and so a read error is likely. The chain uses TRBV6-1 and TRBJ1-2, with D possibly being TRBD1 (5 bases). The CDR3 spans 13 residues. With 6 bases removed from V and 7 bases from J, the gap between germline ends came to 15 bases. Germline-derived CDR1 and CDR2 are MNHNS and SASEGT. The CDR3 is CASRLRESIGYTS. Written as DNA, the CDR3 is TGTGCCAGCAGACTCAGGGAATCTATTGGCTACACCTCC.

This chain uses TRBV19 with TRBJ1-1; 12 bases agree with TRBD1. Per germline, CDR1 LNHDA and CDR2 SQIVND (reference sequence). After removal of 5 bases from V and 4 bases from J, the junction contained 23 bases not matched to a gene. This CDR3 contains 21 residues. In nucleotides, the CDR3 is TGTGCCAGTAGTTCACGGGACAGGGGGCTAGGAGCGAGCGTCCGGGGCACTGAAGCTTTCTTT. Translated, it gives CASSSRDRGLGASVRGTEAFF.

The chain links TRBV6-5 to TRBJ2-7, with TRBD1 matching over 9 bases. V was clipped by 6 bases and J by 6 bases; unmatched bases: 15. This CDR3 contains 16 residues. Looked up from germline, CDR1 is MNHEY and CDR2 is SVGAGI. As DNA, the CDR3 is TGTGCCAGCAGGCCTCCGGGACAGGGCCTTGAGGGCGAGCAGTACTTC. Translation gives CASRPPGQGLEGEQYF.

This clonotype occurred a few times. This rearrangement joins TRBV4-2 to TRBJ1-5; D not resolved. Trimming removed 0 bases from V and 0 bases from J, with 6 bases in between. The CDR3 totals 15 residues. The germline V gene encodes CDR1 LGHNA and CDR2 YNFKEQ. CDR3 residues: CASSQDPDSNQPQHF. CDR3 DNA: TGTGCCAGCAGCCAAGACCCCGATAGCAATCAGCCCCAGCATTTT.

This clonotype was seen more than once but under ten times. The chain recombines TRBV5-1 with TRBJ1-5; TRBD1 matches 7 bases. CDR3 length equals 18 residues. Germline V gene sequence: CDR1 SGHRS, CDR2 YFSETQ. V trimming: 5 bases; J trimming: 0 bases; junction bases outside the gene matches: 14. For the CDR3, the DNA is TGCGCCAGCAGGTTCCTGGGACAGTCCCCGCTTAGCAATCAGCCCCAGCATTTT. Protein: CASRFLGQSPLSNQPQHF.

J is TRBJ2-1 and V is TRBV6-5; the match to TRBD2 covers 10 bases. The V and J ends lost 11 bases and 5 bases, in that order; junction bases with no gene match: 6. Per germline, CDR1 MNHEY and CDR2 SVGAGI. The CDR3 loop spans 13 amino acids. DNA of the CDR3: TGTGCCGTCCAGGGACTAGCGAACAATGAGCAGTTCTTC. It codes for CAVQGLANNEQFF.

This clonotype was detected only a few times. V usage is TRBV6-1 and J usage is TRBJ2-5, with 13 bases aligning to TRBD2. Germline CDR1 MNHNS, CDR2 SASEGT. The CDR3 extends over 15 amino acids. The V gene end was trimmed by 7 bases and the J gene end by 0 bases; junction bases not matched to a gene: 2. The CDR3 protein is CASTGTSGDQETQYF. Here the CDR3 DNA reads TGTGCCAGCACCGGGACTAGCGGGGACCAAGAGACCCAGTACTTC.

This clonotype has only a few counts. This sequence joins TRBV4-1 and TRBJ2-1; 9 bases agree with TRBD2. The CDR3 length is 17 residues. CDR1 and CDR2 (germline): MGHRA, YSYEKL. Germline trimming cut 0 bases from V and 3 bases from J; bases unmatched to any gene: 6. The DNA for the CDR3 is TGCGCCAGCAGCCAAGATTCCGGGACTAGCCTCTACAATGAGCAGTTCTTC. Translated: CASSQDSGTSLYNEQFF.

The CDR3 protein is CASSKLSGQETQYF. CDR3 in DNA: TGTGCCAGCAGCAAACTTAGCGGGCAAGAGACCCAGTACTTC. This chain uses TRBV21-1 with TRBJ2-5; the table gives TRBD2 as D, unverified against the DNA. TRBV21-1 is flagged as a pseudogene. The CDR3 consists of 14 residues.

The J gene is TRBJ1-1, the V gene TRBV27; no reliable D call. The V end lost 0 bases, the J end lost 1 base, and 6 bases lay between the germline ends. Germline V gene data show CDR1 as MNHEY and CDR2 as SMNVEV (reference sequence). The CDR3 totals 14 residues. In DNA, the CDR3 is TGTGCCAGCAGTTTATCGATAGGGAACACTGAAGCTTTCTTT. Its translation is CASSLSIGNTEAFF.

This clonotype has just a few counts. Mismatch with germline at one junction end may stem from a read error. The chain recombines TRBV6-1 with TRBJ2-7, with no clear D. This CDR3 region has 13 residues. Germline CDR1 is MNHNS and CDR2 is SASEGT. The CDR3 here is CASSSRDGYGQYF. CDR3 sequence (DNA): TGTGCCAGCAGTTCCCGTGACGGCTACGGGCAGTACTTC.

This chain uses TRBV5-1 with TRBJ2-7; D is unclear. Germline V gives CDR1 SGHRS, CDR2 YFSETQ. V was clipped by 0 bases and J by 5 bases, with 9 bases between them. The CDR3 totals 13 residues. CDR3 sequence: CASSLVEANEQYF. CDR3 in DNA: TGCGCCAGCAGCTTGGTTGAGGCCAACGAGCAGTACTTC.

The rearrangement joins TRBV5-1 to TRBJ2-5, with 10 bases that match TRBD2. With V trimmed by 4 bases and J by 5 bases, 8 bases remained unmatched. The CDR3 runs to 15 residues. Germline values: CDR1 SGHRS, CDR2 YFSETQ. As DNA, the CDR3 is TGCGCCAGCAGCCGGAGCGGGAGGGCCATGGAGACCCAGTACTTC. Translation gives CASSRSGRAMETQYF.

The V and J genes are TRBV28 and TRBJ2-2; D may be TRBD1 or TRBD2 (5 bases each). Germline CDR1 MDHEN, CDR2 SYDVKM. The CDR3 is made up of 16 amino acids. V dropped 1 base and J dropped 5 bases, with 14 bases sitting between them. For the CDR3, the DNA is TGTGCCAGCAGTTTATCATTCCGGGGCGGTACCGGGGAGCTGTTTTTT. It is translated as CASSLSFRGGTGELFF.

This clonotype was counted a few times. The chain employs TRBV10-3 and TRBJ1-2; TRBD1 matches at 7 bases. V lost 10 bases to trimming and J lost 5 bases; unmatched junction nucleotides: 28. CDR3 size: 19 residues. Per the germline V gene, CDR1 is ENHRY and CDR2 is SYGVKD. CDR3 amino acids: CATIHPPGHKGQDIYGYTF. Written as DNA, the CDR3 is TGTGCCACCATCCATCCCCCCGGCCATAAAGGACAGGACATTTATGGCTACACCTTC.

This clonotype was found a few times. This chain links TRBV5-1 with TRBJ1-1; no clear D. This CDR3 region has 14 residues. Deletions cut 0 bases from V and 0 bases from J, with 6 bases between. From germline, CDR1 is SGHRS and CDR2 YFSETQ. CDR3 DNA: TGCGCCAGCAGCTTGGACACCCTGAACACTGAAGCTTTCTTT. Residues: CASSLDTLNTEAFF.

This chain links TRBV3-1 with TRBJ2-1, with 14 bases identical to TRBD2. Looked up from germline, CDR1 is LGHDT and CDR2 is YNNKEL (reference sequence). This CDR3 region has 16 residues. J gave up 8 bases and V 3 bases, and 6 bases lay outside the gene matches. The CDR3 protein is CASSHGTSGRLDEQFF. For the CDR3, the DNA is TGTGCCAGCAGCCATGGGACTAGCGGGAGACTCGATGAGCAGTTCTTC.